This note documents a single TCR beta chain sequence. Trimming cost V 8 bases and J 5 bases, with 21 bases left between them. Germline CDR1 SGHVS, CDR2 FQNEAQ. The CDR3 is 15 amino acids. This record comes from a study of blood T cell repertoires in COVID-19. Study-level background: From the United States, Italy and Spain came samples of acute and convalescent COVID-19. The cDNA or gDNA used as material had been derived from T cells, B-cell-depleted T cells, or PBMCs.

Per the original data handling: Quantification of nucleated cells was approximated via reference gene primer amplification. Sequenced by immunoSEQ multiplex PCR; TCRdb stores in-frame clones only, minus some. V, J and clone size were drawn from that table, and D and trimming were deduced from the DNA. This sample has 200,000 or so clones, with 84% found just once. The clonotype originates from a woman aged 60-70 years who had recovered from COVID-19. The sequenced material came from peripheral blood. The rearrangement uses TRBV7-8 and TRBJ2-5; tentatively, D is TRBD1 (6 bases). The CDR3 loop is CASRLLGAVGETQYF. In nucleotides, the CDR3 is TGTGCCAGCCGTCTCCTGGGGGCCGTGGGGGAGACCCAGTACTTC.